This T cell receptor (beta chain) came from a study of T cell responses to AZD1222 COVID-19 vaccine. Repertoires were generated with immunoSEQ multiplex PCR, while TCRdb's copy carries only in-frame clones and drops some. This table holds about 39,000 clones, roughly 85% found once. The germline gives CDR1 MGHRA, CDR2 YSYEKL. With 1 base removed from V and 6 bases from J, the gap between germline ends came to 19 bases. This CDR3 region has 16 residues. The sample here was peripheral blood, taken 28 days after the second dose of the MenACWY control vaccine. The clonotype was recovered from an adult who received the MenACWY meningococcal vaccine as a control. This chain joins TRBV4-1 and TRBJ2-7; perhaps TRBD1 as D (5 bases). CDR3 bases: TGCGCCAGCAGCCAAGGGGATGGGGCCCCCTCTCGCGAGCAGTACTTC. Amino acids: CASSQGDGAPSREQYF.